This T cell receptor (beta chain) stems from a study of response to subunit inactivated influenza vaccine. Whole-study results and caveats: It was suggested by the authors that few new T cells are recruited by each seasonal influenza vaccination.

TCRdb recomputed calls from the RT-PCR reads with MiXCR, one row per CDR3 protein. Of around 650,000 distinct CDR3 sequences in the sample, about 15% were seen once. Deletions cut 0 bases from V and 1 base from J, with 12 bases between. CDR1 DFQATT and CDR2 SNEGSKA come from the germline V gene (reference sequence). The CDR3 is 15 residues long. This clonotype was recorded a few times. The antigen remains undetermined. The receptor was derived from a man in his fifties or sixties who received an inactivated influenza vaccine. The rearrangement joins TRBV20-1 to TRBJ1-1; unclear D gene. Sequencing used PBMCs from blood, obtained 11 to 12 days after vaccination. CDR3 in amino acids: CSARDYAGQNTEAFF. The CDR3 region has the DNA TGCAGTGCTAGAGATTATGCAGGCCAGAACACTGAAGCTTTCTTT.